This TCR beta chain is from a study of cytomegalovirus exposure and HLA in healthy donors. General observations from the study: Overall, roughly 150 TCR beta chains were annotated as cytomegalovirus-associated. Among TCR sequences, most were rare, though some public TCRs appeared in many donors. Subsequent analysis revealed that first-cohort TCR clusters tended to co-occur in the 130 or so validation repertoires.

Notes on this clone: The target antigen is unknown.

V gave up 3 bases and J gave up 2 bases; unmatched junction bases: 11. CDR1 and CDR2 from the germline V gene are MDHEN and SYDVKM. The CDR3 consists of 17 residues. Method: immunoSEQ multiplex PCR; TCRdb's copy keeps in-frame clones and lacks some. The sample shows 95,000 to 150,000 clones, approximately 94% of them seen only once. The donors were members of the roughly 120-subject validation cohort (separate from the approximately 670-subject first cohort). This chain links TRBV28 with TRBJ2-7; TRBD2 aligns across 9 bases. The source is a woman aged 18-29 years in good health and CMV-seronegative. Sequencing was done on a sample of PBMCs. The CDR3 sequence: CASSFQVLSGGTYEQYF. The CDR3 nucleotides read TGTGCCAGCAGTTTTCAAGTGCTTAGCGGGGGAACCTACGAGCAGTACTTC.